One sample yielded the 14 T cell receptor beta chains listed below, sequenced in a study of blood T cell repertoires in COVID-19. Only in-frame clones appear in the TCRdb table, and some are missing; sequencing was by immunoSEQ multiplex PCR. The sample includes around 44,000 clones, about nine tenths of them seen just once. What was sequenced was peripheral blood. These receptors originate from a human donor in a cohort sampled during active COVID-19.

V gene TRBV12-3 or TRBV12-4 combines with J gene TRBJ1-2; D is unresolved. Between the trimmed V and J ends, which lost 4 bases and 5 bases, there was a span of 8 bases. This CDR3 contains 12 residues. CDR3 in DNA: TGTGCCAGCAGTTCCGTTTTATATGGCTACACCTTC. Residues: CASSSVLYGYTF.

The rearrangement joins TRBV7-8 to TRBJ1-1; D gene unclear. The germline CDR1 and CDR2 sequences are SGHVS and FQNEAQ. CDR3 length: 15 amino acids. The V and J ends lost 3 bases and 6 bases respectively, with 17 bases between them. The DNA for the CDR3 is TGTGCCAGCAGCTTTGGGAGGACTCGAACGGCTGAAGCTTTCTTT. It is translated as CASSFGRTRTAEAFF.

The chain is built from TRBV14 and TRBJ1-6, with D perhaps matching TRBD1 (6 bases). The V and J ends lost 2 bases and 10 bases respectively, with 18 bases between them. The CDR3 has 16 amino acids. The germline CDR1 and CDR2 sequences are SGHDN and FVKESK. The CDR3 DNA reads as TGTGCCAGCAGCCAACTACAGGGAGGGTTTGGATCACCCCTCCACTTT. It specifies CASSQLQGGFGSPLHF.

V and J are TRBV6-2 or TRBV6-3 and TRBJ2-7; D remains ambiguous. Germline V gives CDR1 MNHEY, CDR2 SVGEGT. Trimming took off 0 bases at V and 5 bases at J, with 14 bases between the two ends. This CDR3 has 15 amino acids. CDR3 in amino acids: CASSYSQAPSDEQYF. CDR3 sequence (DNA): TGTGCCAGCAGTTACTCGCAGGCCCCCTCGGACGAGCAGTACTTC.

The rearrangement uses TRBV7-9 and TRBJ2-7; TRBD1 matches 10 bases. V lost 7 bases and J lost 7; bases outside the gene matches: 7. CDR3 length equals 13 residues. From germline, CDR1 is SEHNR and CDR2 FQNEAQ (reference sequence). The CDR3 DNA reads TGTGCCAGCACACGACAGGGGGCGAGGGAGCAGTACTTC. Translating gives CASTRQGAREQYF.

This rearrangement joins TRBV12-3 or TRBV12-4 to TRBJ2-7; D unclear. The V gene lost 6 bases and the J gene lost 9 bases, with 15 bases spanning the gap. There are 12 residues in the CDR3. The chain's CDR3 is CASRSIGGGQYF. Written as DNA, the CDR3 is TGTGCCAGCAGGTCCATCGGTGGTGGGCAGTACTTC.

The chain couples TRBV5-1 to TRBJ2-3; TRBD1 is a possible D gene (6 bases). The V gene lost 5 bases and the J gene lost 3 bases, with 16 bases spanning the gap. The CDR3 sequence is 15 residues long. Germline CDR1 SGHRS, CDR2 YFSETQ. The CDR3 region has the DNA TGCGCCAGCAGTATTCAGGGGCCTCCGACAGATACGCAGTATTTT. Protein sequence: CASSIQGPPTDTQYF.

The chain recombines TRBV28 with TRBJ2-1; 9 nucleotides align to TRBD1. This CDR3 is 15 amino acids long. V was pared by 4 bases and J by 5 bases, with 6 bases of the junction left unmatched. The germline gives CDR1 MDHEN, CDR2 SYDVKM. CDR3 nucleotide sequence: TGTGCCAGCAGTTCTACCGGGACAGGGAACAATGAGCAGTTCTTC. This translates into CASSSTGTGNNEQFF.

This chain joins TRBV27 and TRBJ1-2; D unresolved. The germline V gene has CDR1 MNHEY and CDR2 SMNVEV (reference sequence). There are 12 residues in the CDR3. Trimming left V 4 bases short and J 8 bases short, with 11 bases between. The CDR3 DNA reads TGTGCCAGCAGTTCACCCCCGCGGGGCTACACCTTC. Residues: CASSSPPRGYTF.

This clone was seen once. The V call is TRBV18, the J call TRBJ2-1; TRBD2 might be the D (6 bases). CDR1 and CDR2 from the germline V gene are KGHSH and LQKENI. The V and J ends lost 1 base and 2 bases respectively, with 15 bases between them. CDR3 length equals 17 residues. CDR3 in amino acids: CASSPRPGRRTYNEQFF. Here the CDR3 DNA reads TGTGCCAGCTCACCACGGCCCGGGAGAAGGACCTACAATGAGCAGTTCTTC.

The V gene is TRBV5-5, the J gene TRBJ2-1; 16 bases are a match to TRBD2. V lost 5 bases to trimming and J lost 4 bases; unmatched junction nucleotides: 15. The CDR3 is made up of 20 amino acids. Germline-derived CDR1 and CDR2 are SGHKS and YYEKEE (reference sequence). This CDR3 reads CASRPGPGTSGRAGYNEQFF. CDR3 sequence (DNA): TGTGCCAGCAGGCCCGGTCCCGGGACTAGCGGGAGGGCCGGGTACAATGAGCAGTTCTTC. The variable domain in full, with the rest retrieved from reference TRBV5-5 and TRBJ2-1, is DAGVTQSPTHLIKTRGQQVTLRCSPISGHKSVSWYQQVLGQGPQFIFQYYEKEERGRGNFPDRFSARQFPNYSSELNVNALLLGDSALYLCASRPGPGTSGRAGYNEQFFGPGTRLTVL.

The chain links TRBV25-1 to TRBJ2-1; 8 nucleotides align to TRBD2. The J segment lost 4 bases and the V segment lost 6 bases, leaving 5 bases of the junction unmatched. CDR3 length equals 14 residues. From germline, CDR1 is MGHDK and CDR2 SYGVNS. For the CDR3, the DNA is TGTGCCAGCAGACTCGGGGGGGCTTACAATGAGCAGTTCTTC. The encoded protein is CASRLGGAYNEQFF.

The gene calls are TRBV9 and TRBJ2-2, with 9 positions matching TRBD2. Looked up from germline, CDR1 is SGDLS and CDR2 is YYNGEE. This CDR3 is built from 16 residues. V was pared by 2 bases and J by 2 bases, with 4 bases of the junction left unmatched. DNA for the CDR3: TGTGCCAGCAGCGTTAGCGGGGGCCACAACACCGGGGAGCTGTTTTTT. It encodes CASSVSGGHNTGELFF.

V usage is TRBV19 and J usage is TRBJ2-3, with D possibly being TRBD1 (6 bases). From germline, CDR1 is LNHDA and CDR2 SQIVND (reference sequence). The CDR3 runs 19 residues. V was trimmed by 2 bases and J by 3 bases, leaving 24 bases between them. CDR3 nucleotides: TGTGCCAGTAGTATAAGAGGCCAGGGGCTCAGGTATCGGACAGATACGCAGTATTTT. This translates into CASSIRGQGLRYRTDTQYF. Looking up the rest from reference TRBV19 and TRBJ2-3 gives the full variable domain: DGGITQSPKYLFRKEGQNVTLSCEQNLNHDAMYWYRQDPGQGLRLIYYSQIVNDFQKGDIAEGYSVSREKKESFPLTVTSAQKNPTAFYLCASSIRGQGLRYRTDTQYFGPGTRLTVL.